The present T cell receptor beta chain was sequenced within a study of shared clonotypes between healthy human individuals. CD8 cells regarded as naive lacked CD45RO, were positively chosen for CCR7, and omitted terminally differentiated effector memory CD45RA+ cells. Every donor, a Caucasian adult, lived in Nashville, Tennessee. Study observations and caveats: Sharing across four donors was highest in naive CD4 (around 5%) and lowest in memory CD8 (roughly 0.4%). The four-donor shared clonotypes exceeded non-shared clonotypes in generation probability, with non-shared ones scoring lower. Clonotype sharing among donors likely depends on sequencing depth.

The germline V gene has CDR1 KGHSH and CDR2 LQKENI. Between the trimmed V and J ends, which lost 6 bases and 1 base, there was a span of 11 bases. CDR3 length: 14 residues. TCRdb's copy holds only in-frame clones and misses some; the assay was immunoSEQ multiplex PCR. The sample includes roughly 890,000 clones, 92% of them seen just once. A note on this clone: Its cognate antigen is unknown.

The specimen sequenced was naive CD8+ T cells sorted from blood. The rearrangement joins TRBV18 to TRBJ2-3, with D possibly called TRBD1 or TRBD2 (5 bases each). This receptor was taken from a man aged 30 to 39 in good health. Here the CDR3 DNA reads TGTGCCAGCTCTCGGGACGGACGCACAGATACGCAGTATTTT. The encoded protein is CASSRDGRTDTQYF. The variable domain in full, completed from reference TRBV18 and TRBJ2-3, reads NAGVMQNPRHLVRRRGQEARLRCSPMKGHSHVYWYRQLPEEGLKFMVYLQKENIIDESGMPKERFSAEFPKEGPSILRIQQVVRGDSAAYFCASSRDGRTDTQYFGPGTRLTVL.